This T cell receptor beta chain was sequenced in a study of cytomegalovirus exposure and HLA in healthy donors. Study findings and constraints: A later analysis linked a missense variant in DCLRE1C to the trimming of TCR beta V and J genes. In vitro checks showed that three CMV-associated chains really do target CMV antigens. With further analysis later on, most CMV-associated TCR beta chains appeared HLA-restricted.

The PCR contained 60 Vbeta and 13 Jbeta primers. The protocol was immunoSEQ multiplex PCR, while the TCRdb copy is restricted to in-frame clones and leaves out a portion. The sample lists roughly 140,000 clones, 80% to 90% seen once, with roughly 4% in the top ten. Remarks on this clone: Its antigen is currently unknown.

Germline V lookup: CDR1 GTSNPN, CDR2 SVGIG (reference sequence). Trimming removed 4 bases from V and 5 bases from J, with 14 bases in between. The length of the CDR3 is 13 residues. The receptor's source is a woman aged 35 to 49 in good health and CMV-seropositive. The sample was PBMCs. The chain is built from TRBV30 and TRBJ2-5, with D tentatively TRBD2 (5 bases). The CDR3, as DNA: TGTGCCTGGAACTTTCGAGGGATGGAGACCCAGTACTTC. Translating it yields CAWNFRGMETQYF.